Below are 18 T cell receptor beta chains sequenced from a single sample in a study of cytomegalovirus exposure and HLA in healthy donors (dated by TCRdb to about 2017). The method behind the library was the immunoSEQ multiplex PCR assay. A mixture of 60 forward primers for TCR Vbeta segments and 13 reverse primers for TCR Jbeta segments was used in the multiplex PCR. In its TCRdb copy, this immuneACCESS table keeps in-frame sequences only and misses some clones. Where compared with another copy, unresolved V genes explain less than half of these, and the others have no known cause. The sample table shows about 150,000 clones, and about 76% are seen once. The ten largest make up around 3.6% of the sample. The sequenced sample was PBMCs. The receptors were gathered from a male donor in good health and CMV-seronegative.

This clone was counted a single time. V usage is TRBV18 and J usage is TRBJ2-7, with 9 bases matching TRBD1. The CDR3 has 15 residues. The V segment lost 3 bases and the J segment 5 bases; nucleotides outside the gene matches: 8. Germline V gene lookup returns CDR1 KGHSH and CDR2 LQKENI. CDR3 bases: TGTGCCAGCTCACCTACCGGGACAGGGATTGACGAGCAGTACTTC. Residues: CASSPTGTGIDEQYF.

This clone was seen only once. This rearrangement joins TRBV19 to TRBJ1-5; maybe TRBD1 (5 bases). V dropped 5 bases and J dropped 6 bases, with 20 bases sitting between them. CDR1 LNHDA and CDR2 SQIVND come from the germline V gene (reference sequence). The CDR3 loop spans 16 amino acids. In nucleotides, the CDR3 is TGTGCCAGTAGTTCTAGCGGGACTCAAAGGGGTCAGCCCCAGCATTTT. Its protein product is CASSSSGTQRGQPQHF.

The CDR3 sequence: CANLQRGATGELFF. The CDR3 bases are TGTGCCAATTTACAGCGGGGGGCCACCGGGGAGCTGTTTTTT. The V call is TRBV6-1, the J call TRBJ2-2, with 9 bases matching TRBD2. The V segment lost 10 bases and the J segment 4 bases; nucleotides outside the gene matches: 7. Per the germline V gene, CDR1 is MNHNS and CDR2 is SASEGT. The CDR3 length is 14 residues.

V gene TRBV4-2 combines with J gene TRBJ2-3; possible D gene TRBD2, 6 bases. CDR3 length equals 15 residues. V lost 0 bases to trimming and J lost 8 bases, with 15 bases between them. The germline gives CDR1 LGHNA, CDR2 YNFKEQ. The CDR3: CASSQDRARESTQYF. The DNA for the CDR3 is TGTGCCAGCAGCCAAGACCGAGCCCGGGAGTCTACGCAGTATTTT.

The chain uses TRBV6-5 and TRBJ2-1; D perhaps matches TRBD1 (7 bases). Germline-derived CDR1 and CDR2 are MNHEY and SVGAGI. The CDR3 is 15 amino acids. V dropped 6 bases and J dropped 7 bases, with 19 bases sitting between them. CDR3 DNA: TGTGCCAGCAGGGATGGGGCAGGGGGACTGAATGAGCAGTTCTTC. It specifies CASRDGAGGLNEQFF.

The chain links TRBV7-3 to TRBJ1-1; no firm D call. CDR3 length equals 13 residues. Germline-derived CDR1 and CDR2 are SGHTA and FQGTGA. Trimming stripped 4 bases from V and 1 base from J, with 7 bases between. CDR3 sequence reads: CASSSSGNTEAFF. As DNA, the CDR3 is TGTGCCAGCAGCTCCAGCGGGAACACTGAAGCTTTCTTT.

The chain joins TRBV30 to TRBJ2-2, with a possible D match to TRBD2 (6 bases). The CDR3 length is 14 residues. Germline CDR1 is GTSNPN and CDR2 is SVGIG (reference sequence). Trimming took off 4 bases at V and 2 bases at J, with 11 bases between the two ends. CDR3 in DNA: TGTGCCTGGACCCGGGGAGGAAACACCGGGGAGCTGTTTTTT. Protein: CAWTRGGNTGELFF.

The gene calls are TRBV6-5 and TRBJ1-6; D is unclear. V lost 1 base and J lost 5, with 9 bases in between. The CDR3 runs 15 residues. The germline V gene encodes CDR1 MNHEY and CDR2 SVGAGI. The CDR3: CASSYWADDNSPLHF. DNA for the CDR3: TGTGCCAGCAGTTACTGGGCCGACGATAATTCACCCCTCCACTTT.

The chain combines TRBV6-5 with TRBJ2-1; 7 bases match TRBD2. This CDR3 has 14 amino acids. The J segment lost 6 bases and the V segment lost 8 bases, leaving 10 bases of the junction unmatched. Germline values: CDR1 MNHEY, CDR2 SVGAGI. The CDR3 sequence is CASLSEPGGNEQFF. The CDR3 coding sequence is TGTGCCAGCTTATCTGAACCGGGAGGCAATGAGCAGTTCTTC.

The chain has TRBV19 and TRBJ2-5; perhaps TRBD1 as D (6 bases). Trimming took 7 bases from V and 4 from J, leaving 13 bases between them. In germline, CDR1 is LNHDA, CDR2 SQIVND (reference sequence). The CDR3 sequence is 13 residues long. CDR3 loop: CASTYRVGETQYF. In DNA form, the CDR3 reads TGTGCCAGTACCTACAGGGTCGGAGAGACCCAGTACTTC.

The chain combines TRBV5-4 with TRBJ2-2; TRBD1 is a possible D gene (5 bases). Per the germline V gene, CDR1 is SGHNT and CDR2 is YYREEE (reference sequence). Trimming shortened V by 0 bases and J by 0 bases, and 9 bases separated the two germline ends. The CDR3 runs 16 residues. The CDR3 sequence is CASSLVGQSNTGELFF. In DNA form, the CDR3 reads TGTGCCAGCAGCTTGGTGGGGCAGTCGAACACCGGGGAGCTGTTTTTT.

The V call is TRBV2, the J call TRBJ1-1; no definite D call. This CDR3 has 13 amino acids. V lost 6 bases and J 1 base, leaving 9 bases between the germline ends. CDR1 is SNHLY and CDR2 is FYNNEI in the germline V gene. The CDR3 DNA sequence: TGTGCCAGCAGCCTAGACTGGAACACTGAAGCTTTCTTT. This codes for CASSLDWNTEAFF. Full variable domain (outside the CDR3, taken from reference TRBV2 and TRBJ1-1): EPEVTQTPSHQVTQMGQEVILRCVPISNHLYFYWYRQILGQKVEFLVSFYNNEISEKSEIFDDQFSVERPDGSNFTLKIRSTKLEDSAMYFCASSLDWNTEAFFGQGTRLTVV.

This clone has a single count. V gene TRBV5-1 combines with J gene TRBJ2-1, with D maybe TRBD2 (5 bases). The length of the CDR3 is 13 residues. The V and J ends lost 0 bases and 9 bases respectively, with 10 bases between them. Germline V lookup: CDR1 SGHRS, CDR2 YFSETQ. The CDR3 is CASSLGIAGEQFF. The CDR3 coding sequence is TGCGCCAGCAGCTTGGGTATTGCGGGTGAGCAGTTCTTC. The complete variable domain, with remaining parts taken from reference TRBV5-1 and TRBJ2-1, reads KAGVTQTPRYLIKTRGQQVTLSCSPISGHRSVSWYQQTPGQGLQFLFEYFSETQRNKGNFPGRFSGRQFSNSRSEMNVSTLELGDSALYLCASSLGIAGEQFFGPGTRLTVL.

The chain recombines TRBV5-1 with TRBJ1-6; 7 nucleotides agree with TRBD1. V dropped 3 bases and J dropped 11; count of bases not matched to a gene: 5. CDR1 is SGHRS, CDR2 YFSETQ, per germline. The CDR3 contains 13 residues. The CDR3 is CASSSGQDAPLHF. The CDR3 bases are TGCGCCAGCAGCTCCGGACAGGACGCACCCCTCCACTTT.

This sequence joins TRBV7-8 and TRBJ1-1; D may be TRBD1 (6 bases). V was shortened by 8 bases and J by 0 bases, with 16 bases between the two germline ends. The CDR3 contains 15 residues. CDR1 and CDR2 (germline): SGHVS, FQNEAQ. The chain's CDR3 is CASGVAGAMNTEAFF. CDR3 bases: TGTGCCAGCGGGGTGGCGGGGGCCATGAACACTGAAGCTTTCTTT.

Many counts were recorded for this clone. J is TRBJ2-5 and V is TRBV6-6; perhaps TRBD1 as D (6 bases). V lost 6 bases and J lost 3, with 8 bases in between. The germline gives CDR1 MNHNY, CDR2 SVGAGI (reference sequence). The length of the CDR3 is 12 residues. CDR3 sequence: CASRRTEETQYF. The CDR3, as DNA: TGTGCCAGCAGAAGGACAGAAGAGACCCAGTACTTC.

The chain couples TRBV5-1 to TRBJ2-5; D remains ambiguous. Trimming removed 0 bases at V and 7 bases at J, with 16 bases between. There are 15 residues in the CDR3. Germline V CDR1 and CDR2: SGHRS, YFSETQ. The CDR3 spells CASSLGSSTLGTQYF. For the CDR3, the DNA is TGCGCCAGCAGCTTGGGCTCGTCGACTCTAGGGACCCAGTACTTC.

This rearrangement joins TRBV6-5 to TRBJ2-7; 7 bases align to TRBD1. This CDR3 is 14 amino acids long. In germline, CDR1 is MNHEY, CDR2 SVGAGI. Trimming cost V 2 bases and J 4 bases; bases outside gene matches: 5. The CDR3 reads CASSYRGQDYEQYF. The CDR3 DNA follows: TGTGCCAGCAGTTACCGTGGACAGGATTACGAGCAGTACTTC.